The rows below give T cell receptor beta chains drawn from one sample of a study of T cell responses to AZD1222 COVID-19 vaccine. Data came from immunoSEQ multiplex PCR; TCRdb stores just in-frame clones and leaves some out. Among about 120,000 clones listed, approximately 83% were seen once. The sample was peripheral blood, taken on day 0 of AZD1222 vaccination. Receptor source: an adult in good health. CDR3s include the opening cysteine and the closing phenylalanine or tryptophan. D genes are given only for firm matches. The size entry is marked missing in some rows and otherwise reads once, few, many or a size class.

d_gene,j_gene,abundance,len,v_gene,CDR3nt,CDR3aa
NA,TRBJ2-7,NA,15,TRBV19,TGTGCCAGTAGTATAGGGACAGCCTACTCCTACGAGCAGTACTTC,CASSIGTAYSYEQYF
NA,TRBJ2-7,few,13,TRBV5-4,TGTGCCAGCGCCGCCGCCAGCTCCTACGAGCAGTACTTC,CASAAASSYEQYF
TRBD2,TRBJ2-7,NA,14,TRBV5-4,TGTGCCAGCAGCTTGGGCCAGCGGGAGGGCGAGCAGTACTTC,CASSLGQREGEQYF
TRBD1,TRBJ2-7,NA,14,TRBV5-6,TGTGCCAGCAGCTTGGTCCCAGGGGGTTACGAGCAGTACTTC,CASSLVPGGYEQYF
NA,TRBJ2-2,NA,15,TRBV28,TGTGCCAGCAAGGCGGCCGAGCTTGACACCGGGGAGCTGTTTTTT,CASKAAELDTGELFF
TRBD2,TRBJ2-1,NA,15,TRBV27,TGTGCCAGCACCCCCGGTAGCGGGGGGGTCTATGAGCAGTTCTTC,CASTPGSGGVYEQFF
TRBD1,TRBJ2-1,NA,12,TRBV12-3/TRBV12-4,TGTGCCAGCGGCCTCAGGACAGGCGGGCAGTTCTTC,CASGLRTGGQFF
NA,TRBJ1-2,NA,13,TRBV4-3,TGCGCCAGCAGCCAAGTGGAGGCGGGTGGCTACACCTTC,CASSQVEAGGYTF
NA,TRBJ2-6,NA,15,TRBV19,TGTGCCAGTATCGGGGGCGGCTCTGGGGCCAACGTCCTGACTTTC,CASIGGGSGANVLTF
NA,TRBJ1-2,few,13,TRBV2,TGTGCCAGCAGTGAAGAGGCTAACTATGGCTACACCTTC,CASSEEANYGYTF
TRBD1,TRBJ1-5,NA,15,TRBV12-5,TGTGCTAGTGGTTTCCAGGGGGCAAGCAATCAGCCCCAGCATTTT,CASGFQGASNQPQHF
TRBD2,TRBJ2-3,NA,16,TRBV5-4,TGTGCCAGCAGCTTGCCTCCGAGCGGGGCCACAGATACGCAGTATTTT,CASSLPPSGATDTQYF
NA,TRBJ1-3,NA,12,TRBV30,TGTGCCTGGAGTGTACTCGGAAACACCATATATTTT,CAWSVLGNTIYF
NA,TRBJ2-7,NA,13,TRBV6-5,TGTGCCAGCAGTATAACAGGGACCTACGAGCAGTACTTC,CASSITGTYEQYF
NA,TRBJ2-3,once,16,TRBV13,TGTGCCAGCAGCTTAACTCTGGTGGTGGGGGGTAATACGCAGTATTTT,CASSLTLVVGGNTQYF
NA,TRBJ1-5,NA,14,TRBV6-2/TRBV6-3,TGTGCCAGCAGCCCTCTCTCACTGGGTCAGCCCCAGCATTTT,CASSPLSLGQPQHF
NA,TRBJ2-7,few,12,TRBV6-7,TGTGCCAGCAGCCTATCTATTTACGAGCAGTACTTC,CASSLSIYEQYF
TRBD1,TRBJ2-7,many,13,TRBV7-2,TGTGCCAGCAGCTCACAGGGGGCCTACGAGCAGTACTTC,CASSSQGAYEQYF
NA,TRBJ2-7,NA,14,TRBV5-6,TGTGCCAGCAGACCTTTCAGGGGCTCCTACGAGCAGTACTTC,CASRPFRGSYEQYF
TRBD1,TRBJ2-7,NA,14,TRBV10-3,TGTGCCATCAGGACTGACGGACAGGGGTACGAGCAGTACTTC,CAIRTDGQGYEQYF
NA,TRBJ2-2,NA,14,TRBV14,TGTGCCAGCAGAGGTGGGCGTTACACCGGGGAGCTGTTTTTT,CASRGGRYTGELFF
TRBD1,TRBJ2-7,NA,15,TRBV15,TGTGCCACCAGCAGATCGGGACAGGGTGCCCACGAGCAGTACTTC,CATSRSGQGAHEQYF
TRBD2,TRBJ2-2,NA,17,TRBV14,TGTGCCAGCAGCCAAGATCTAGCGGGGGGGCCAAACGGGGAGCTGTTTTTT,CASSQDLAGGPNGELFF
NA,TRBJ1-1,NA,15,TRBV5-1,TGCGCCAGCAGCTTGGAATGGCTATCGAACACTGAAGCTTTCTTT,CASSLEWLSNTEAFF
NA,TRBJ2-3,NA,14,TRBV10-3,TGTGCCATCAGTGTGGTTGGCCTGGCAGATACGCAGTATTTT,CAISVVGLADTQYF
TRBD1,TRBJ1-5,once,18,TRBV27,TGTGCCAGCAAATCCGGGACAGGGGGTTTTTGGAGCAATCAGCCCCAGCATTTT,CASKSGTGGFWSNQPQHF
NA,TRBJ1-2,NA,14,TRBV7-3,TGTGCCAGTCGTGACCCGGGGGACAACTATGGCTACACCTTC,CASRDPGDNYGYTF
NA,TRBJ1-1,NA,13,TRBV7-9,TGTGCCAGCAGTTTCGGCATCTCAGCTGAAGCTTTCTTT,CASSFGISAEAFF
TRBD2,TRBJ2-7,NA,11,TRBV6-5,TGTGCCAGCAGTTACTCGCCTAGCGGTTACTTC,CASSYSPSGYF
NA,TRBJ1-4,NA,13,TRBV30,TGTGCCTGGAGTGGAACAGTCCAAGAAAAACTGTTTTTT,CAWSGTVQEKLFF
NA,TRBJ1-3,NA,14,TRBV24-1,TGTGCCACCCGGGACTCAGGCTCTGGAAACACCATATATTTT,CATRDSGSGNTIYF
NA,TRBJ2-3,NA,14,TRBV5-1,TGCGCCAGCAGCCTTATGGGGTTGGGAGATACGCAGTATTTT,CASSLMGLGDTQYF
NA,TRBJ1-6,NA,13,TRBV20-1,TGCAGTGCTAGTCTGCCTAATAATTCACCCCTCCACTTT,CSASLPNNSPLHF
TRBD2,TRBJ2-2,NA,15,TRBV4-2,TGTGCCAGCAGCCCTTTAGCGGGACAAACCGGGGAGCTGTTTTTT,CASSPLAGQTGELFF
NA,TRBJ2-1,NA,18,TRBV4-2,TGTGCCAGCAGCCAAGAGTCCCGGCGGGGAGATCTTTACAATGAGCAGTTCTTC,CASSQESRRGDLYNEQFF
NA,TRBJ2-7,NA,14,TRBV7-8,TGTGCCAGCAGCGTAGAAGGGGGAAACTACGAGCAGTACTTC,CASSVEGGNYEQYF
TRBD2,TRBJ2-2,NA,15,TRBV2,TGTGCCAGCAGTGCTCGGCGGGAGGGTCACGGGGAGCTGTTTTTT,CASSARREGHGELFF
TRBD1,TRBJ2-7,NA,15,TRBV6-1,TGTGCCAGCAGTGAAGGGACAGGGGGCACCTACGAGCAGTACTTC,CASSEGTGGTYEQYF
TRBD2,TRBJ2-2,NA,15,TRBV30,TGTGCCTTTAGACTAGCGGGGGTGAACACCGGGGAGCTGTTTTTT,CAFRLAGVNTGELFF
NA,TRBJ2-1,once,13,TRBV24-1,TGTGCCACCAGTGATCCAATTTACAATGAGCAGTTCTTC,CATSDPIYNEQFF
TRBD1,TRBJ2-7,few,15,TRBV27,TGTGCCAGCAGTTTCCGGGACAGGTCCTCCTACGAGCAGTACTTC,CASSFRDRSSYEQYF
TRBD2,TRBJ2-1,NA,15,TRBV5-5,TGTGCCAGCAGCACTAGCGGGAGCTCCTACAATGAGCAGTTCTTC,CASSTSGSSYNEQFF
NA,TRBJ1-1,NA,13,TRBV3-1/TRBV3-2,TGTGCCAGCAGCCAGTTTAGGAACACTGAAGCTTTCTTT,CASSQFRNTEAFF
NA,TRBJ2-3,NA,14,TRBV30,TGTGCGTGTGAGGGGTCTACTAGCACAGATACGCAGTATTTT,CACEGSTSTDTQYF
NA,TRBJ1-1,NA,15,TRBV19,TGTGCCAGTAGTCCTCTTCCACCCGGGGGCACTGAAGCTTTCTTT,CASSPLPPGGTEAFF
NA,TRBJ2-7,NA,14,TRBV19,TGTGCGACGACAGGCCCCCGGAGCTCCTACGAGCAGTACTTC,CATTGPRSSYEQYF
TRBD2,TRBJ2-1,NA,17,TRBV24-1,TGTGCCACCAGTGACTCCGGGACTAGCGGGAGGGACAATGAGCAGTTCTTC,CATSDSGTSGRDNEQFF
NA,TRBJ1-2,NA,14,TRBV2,TGTGCCAGCAGTGAAGTTGGGGGAAACTATGGCTACACCTTC,CASSEVGGNYGYTF
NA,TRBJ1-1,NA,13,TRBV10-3,TGTGCCATCAGCCCGGGTATGAACACTGAAGCTTTCTTT,CAISPGMNTEAFF
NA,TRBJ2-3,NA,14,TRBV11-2,TGTGCCAGCAGCTCAGGACAGATTACAGATACGCAGTATTTT,CASSSGQITDTQYF
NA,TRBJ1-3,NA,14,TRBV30,TGTGCCTGGAGCCCGACAGCCTCTGGAAACACCATATATTTT,CAWSPTASGNTIYF
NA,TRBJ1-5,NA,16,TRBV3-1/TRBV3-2,TGTGCCAGCAGCCTCGATTCGGGGGGTAGCAATCAGCCCCAGCATTTT,CASSLDSGGSNQPQHF
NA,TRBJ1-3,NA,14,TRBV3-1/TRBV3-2,TGTGCCAGCAGCCAAAGAGCAAATGAATACACCATATATTTT,CASSQRANEYTIYF
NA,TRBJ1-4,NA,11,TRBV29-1,TGCAGCGTTGTCAGGTCTGAAAAACTGTTTTTT,CSVVRSEKLFF
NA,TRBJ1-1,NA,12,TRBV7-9,TGTGCCAGCACCGGTCTCGACACTGAAGCTTTCTTT,CASTGLDTEAFF
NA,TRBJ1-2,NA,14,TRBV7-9,TGTGCCACCAGCTCCTCCAAAAGGGGCTATGGCTACACCTTC,CATSSSKRGYGYTF
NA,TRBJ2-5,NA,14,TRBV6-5,TGTGCCAGCAGTTACTCACCCAGCCAAGAGACCCAGTACTTC,CASSYSPSQETQYF
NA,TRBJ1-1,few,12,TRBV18,TGTGCCAGCTCCCTCATTAGCACTGAAGCTTTCTTT,CASSLISTEAFF
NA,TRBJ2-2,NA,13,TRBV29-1,TGCAGCGTGGACAGCAACCGTCACGGGGAGCTGTTTTTT,CSVDSNRHGELFF
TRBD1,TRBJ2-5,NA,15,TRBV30,TGTGCCTGGAGTAGGAACGGACAGGGTCGAGAGACCCAGTACTTC,CAWSRNGQGRETQYF